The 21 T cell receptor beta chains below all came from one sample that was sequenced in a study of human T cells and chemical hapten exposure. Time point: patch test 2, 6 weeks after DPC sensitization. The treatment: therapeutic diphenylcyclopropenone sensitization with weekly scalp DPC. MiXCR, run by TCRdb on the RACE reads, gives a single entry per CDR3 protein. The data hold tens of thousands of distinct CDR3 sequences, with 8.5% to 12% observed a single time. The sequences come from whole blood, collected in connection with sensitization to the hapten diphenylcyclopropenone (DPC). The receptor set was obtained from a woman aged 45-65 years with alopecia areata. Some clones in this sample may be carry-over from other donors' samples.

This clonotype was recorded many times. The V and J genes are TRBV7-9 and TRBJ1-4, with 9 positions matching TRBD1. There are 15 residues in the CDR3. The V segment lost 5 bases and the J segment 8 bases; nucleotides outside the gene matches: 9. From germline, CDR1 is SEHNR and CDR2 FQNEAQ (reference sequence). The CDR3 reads CASSVRRDREEKLFF. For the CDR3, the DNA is TGTGCCAGCAGCGTCCGCCGGGACAGGGAGGAAAAACTGTTTTTT.

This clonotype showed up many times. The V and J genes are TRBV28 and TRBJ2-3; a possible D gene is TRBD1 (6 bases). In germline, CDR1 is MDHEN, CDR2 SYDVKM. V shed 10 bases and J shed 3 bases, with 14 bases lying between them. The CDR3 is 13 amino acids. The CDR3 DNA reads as TGTGCCACCTGTGGAACAGGGACAGATACGCAGTATTTT. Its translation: CATCGTGTDTQYF.

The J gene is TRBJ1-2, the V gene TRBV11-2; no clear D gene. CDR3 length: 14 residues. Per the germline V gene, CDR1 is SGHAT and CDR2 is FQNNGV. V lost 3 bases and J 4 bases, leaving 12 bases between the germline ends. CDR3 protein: CASSFMTPAYGYTF. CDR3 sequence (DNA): TGTGCCAGCAGCTTTATGACGCCAGCCTATGGCTACACCTTC.

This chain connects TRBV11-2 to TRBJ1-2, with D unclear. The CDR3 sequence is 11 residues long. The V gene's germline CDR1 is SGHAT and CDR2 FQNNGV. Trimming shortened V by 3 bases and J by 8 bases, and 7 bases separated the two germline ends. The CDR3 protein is CASSLARGYTF. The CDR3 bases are TGTGCCAGCAGCTTGGCCCGAGGCTACACCTTC.

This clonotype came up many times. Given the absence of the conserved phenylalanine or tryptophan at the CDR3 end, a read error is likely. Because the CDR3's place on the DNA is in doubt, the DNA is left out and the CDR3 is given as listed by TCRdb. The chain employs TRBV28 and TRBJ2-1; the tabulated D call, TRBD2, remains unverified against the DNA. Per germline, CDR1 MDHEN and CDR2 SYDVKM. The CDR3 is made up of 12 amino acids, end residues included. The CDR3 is CASSGLLAGGGI.

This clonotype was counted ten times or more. CDR3 amino acids: CASSLGTTVGEQFF. Here the CDR3 DNA reads TGCGCCAGCAGCCTAGGGACCACGGTGGGTGAGCAGTTCTTC. This chain uses TRBV5-1 with TRBJ2-1; either TRBD1 or TRBD2 may supply D (5 bases each). The CDR3 loop spans 14 amino acids. Germline CDR1 and CDR2: SGHRS and YFSETQ. The ends were cut back, 4 bases at V and 9 bases at J, with 17 bases in the middle. The entire variable domain, with the rest obtained from reference TRBV5-1 and TRBJ2-1, is as follows: KAGVTQTPRYLIKTRGQQVTLSCSPISGHRSVSWYQQTPGQGLQFLFEYFSETQRNKGNFPGRFSGRQFSNSRSEMNVSTLELGDSALYLCASSLGTTVGEQFFGPGTRLTVL.

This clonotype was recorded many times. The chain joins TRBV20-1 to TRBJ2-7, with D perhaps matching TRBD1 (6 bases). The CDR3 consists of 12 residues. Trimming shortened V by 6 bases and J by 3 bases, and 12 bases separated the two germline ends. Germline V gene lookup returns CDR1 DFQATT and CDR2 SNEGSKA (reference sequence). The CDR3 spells CSANQGYYEQYF. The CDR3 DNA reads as TGCAGTGCAAATCAGGGGTACTACGAGCAGTACTTC.

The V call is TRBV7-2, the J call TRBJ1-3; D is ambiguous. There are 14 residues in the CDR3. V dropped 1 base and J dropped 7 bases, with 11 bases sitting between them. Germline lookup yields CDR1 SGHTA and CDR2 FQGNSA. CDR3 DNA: TGTGCCAGCAGCTTAGTGGCTAAAGGGAACACCATATATTTT. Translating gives CASSLVAKGNTIYF.

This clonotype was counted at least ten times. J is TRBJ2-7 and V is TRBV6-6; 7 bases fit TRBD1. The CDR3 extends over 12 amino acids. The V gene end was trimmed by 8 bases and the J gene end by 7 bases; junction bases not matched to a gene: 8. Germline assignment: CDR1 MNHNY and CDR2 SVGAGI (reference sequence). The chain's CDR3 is CASRTGAEEQYF. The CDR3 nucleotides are TGTGCCAGCCGAACAGGGGCGGAAGAGCAGTACTTC.

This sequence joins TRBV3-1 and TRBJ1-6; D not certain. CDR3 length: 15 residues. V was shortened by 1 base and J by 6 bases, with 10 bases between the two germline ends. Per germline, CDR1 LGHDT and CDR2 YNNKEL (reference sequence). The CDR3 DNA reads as TGTGCCAGCAGCCAAGGGCGGAGATCTAATTCACCCCTCCACTTT. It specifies CASSQGRRSNSPLHF.

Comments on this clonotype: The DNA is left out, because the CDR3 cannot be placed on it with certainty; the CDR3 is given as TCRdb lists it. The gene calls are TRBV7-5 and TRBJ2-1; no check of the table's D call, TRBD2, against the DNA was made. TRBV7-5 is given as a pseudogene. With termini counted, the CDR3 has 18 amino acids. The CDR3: CISVSEAPSGSPYNEQFF.

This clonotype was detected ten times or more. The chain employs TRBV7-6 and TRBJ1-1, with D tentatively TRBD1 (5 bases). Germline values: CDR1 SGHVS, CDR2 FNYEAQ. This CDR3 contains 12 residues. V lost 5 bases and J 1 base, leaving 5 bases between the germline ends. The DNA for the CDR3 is TGTGCCAGCAGCCAGGGGAACACTGAAGCTTTCTTT. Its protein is CASSQGNTEAFF.

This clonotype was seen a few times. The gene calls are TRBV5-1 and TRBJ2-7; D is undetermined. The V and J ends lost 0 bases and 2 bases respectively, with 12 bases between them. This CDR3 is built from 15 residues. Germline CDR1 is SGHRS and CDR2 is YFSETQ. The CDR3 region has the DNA TGCGCCAGCAGCTTGGATCCAGGCTCGACCTACGAGCAGTACTTC. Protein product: CASSLDPGSTYEQYF. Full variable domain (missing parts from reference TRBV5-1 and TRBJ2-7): KAGVTQTPRYLIKTRGQQVTLSCSPISGHRSVSWYQQTPGQGLQFLFEYFSETQRNKGNFPGRFSGRQFSNSRSEMNVSTLELGDSALYLCASSLDPGSTYEQYFGPGTRLTVT.

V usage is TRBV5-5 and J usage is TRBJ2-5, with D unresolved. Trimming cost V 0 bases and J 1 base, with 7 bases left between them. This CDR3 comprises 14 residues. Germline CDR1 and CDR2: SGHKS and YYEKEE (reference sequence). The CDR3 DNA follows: TGTGCCAGCAGCTTGGGCTCTTCCCAAGAGACCCAGTACTTC. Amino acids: CASSLGSSQETQYF.

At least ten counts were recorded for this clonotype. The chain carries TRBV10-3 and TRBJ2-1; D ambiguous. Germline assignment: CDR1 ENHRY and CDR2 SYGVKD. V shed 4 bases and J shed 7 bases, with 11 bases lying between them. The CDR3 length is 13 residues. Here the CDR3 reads CAISAQVQNEQFF. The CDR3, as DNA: TGTGCCATCAGTGCTCAGGTGCAGAATGAGCAGTTCTTC.

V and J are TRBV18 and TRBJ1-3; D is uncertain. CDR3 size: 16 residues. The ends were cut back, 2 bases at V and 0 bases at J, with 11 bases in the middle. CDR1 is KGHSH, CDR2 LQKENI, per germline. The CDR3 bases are TGTGCCAGCTCACCAGAAACGAAGAGCTCTGGAAACACCATATATTTT. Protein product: CASSPETKSSGNTIYF.

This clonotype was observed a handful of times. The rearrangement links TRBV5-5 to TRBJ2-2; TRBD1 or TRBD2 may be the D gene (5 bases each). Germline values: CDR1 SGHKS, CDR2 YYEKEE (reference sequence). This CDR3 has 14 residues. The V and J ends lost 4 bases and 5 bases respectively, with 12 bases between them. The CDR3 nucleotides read TGTGCCAGCAGCCAGGGACGTGCGACCGGGGAGCTGTTTTTT. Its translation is CASSQGRATGELFF.

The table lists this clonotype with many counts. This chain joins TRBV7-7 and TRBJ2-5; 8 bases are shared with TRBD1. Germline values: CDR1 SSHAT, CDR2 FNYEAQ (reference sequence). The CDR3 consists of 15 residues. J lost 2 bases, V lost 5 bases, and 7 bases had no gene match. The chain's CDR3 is CASSQDRGAQETQYF. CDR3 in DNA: TGTGCCAGCAGCCAAGACAGGGGTGCTCAAGAGACCCAGTACTTC.

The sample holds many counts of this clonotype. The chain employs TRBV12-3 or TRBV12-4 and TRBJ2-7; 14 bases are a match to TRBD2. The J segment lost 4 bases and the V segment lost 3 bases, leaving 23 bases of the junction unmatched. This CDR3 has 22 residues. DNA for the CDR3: TGTGCCAGCAGTTTGCGGGACAGAGTATCTTGGGGACTAGCGGGAGAGTTTTACGAGCAGTACTTC. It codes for CASSLRDRVSWGLAGEFYEQYF.

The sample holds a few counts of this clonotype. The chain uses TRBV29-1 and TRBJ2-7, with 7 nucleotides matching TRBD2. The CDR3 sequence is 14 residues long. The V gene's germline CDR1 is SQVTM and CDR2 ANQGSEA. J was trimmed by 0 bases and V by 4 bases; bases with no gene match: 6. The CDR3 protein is CSVALLADSYEQYF. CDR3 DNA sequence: TGCAGCGTTGCGCTGCTAGCGGACTCCTACGAGCAGTACTTC.

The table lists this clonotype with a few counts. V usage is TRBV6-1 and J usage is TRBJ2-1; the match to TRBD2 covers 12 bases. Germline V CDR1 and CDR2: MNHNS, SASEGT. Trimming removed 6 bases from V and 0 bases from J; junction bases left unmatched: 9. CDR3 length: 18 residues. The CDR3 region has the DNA TGTGCCAGCAGGCGCCCGGGACTAGCGGGTAGCTCCTACAATGAGCAGTTCTTC. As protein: CASRRPGLAGSSYNEQFF.